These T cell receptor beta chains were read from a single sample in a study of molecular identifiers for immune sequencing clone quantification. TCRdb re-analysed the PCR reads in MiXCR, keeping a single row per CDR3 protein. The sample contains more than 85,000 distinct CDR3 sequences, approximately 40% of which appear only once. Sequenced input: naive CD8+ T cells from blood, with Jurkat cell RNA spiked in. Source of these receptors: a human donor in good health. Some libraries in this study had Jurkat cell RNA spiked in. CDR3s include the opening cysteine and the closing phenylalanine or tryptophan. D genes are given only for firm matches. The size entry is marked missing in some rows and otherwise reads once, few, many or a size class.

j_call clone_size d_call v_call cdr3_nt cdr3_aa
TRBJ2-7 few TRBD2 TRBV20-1 TGCAGTGCTGATAGCGGGAAGTACCCTTTGGAGCAGTACTTC CSADSGKYPLEQYF
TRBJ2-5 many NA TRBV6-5 TGTGCCAGCAGTTACTCGAGTACGGGTGGCCAGGGGACCCAGTACTTC CASSYSSTGGQGTQYF
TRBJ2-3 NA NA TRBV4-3 TGCGCCAGCAGCCAAGAGAGGCACGCAGATACGCAGTATTTT CASSQERHADTQYF
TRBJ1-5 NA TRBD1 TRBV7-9 TGTGCCAGCAGCTCGGGACAGCCTGGGGGGAATCAGCCCCAGCATTTT CASSSGQPGGNQPQHF
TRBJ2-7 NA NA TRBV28 TGTGCCAGCAGTCAACCGGGTGGGGTCTTCACGCAGTACTTC CASSQPGGVFTQYF
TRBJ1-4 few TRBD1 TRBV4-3 TGCGCCAGCAGCCAAGGTGGACAGGGGAGAGCAACTAATGAAAAACTGTTTTTT CASSQGGQGRATNEKLFF
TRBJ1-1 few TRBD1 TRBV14 TGTGCCAGCAGCCGTTGGACAGGGAACGAAGCTTTCTTT CASSRWTGNEAFF
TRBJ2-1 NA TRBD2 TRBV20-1 TGCAGTGCTTTTTCACCGGGACTAGCGGGACTAGTGGGGGGGAATGAGCAGTTCTTC CSAFSPGLAGLVGGNEQFF
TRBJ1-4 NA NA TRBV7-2 TGTGCCAGCAGCTTTAGGCAGGGGATGGGAAAACTGTTTTTT CASSFRQGMGKLFF
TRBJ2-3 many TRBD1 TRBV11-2 TGTGCCAGCACGACAGGGGGGACAGATACGCAGTATTTT CASTTGGTDTQYF
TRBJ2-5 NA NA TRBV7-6 TGTGCCAGCAGCTTACACCGGGACAAAGCCCAGTACTTC CASSLHRDKAQYF
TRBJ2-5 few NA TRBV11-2 TGTGCCAGCAGCTTAGAATTCGGACACACATTCCAAGAGACCCAGTACTTC CASSLEFGHTFQETQYF
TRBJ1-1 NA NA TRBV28 TGTGCCAGCATCCCCAGGGATGTCGGTCGGGGCACTGAAGCTTTCTTT CASIPRDVGRGTEAFF
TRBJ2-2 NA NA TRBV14 TGTGCCAGCAGCCAAGACCACAGGGTTAACACCGGGGAGCTGTTTTTT CASSQDHRVNTGELFF
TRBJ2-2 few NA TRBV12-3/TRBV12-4 TGTGCCAGCAGATTCGGTTCTGCCGGGGAGCTGTTTTTT CASRFGSAGELFF
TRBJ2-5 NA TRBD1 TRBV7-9 TGTGCCAGCAGGGGACAGGTCCCCGAGACCCAGTACTTC CASRGQVPETQYF
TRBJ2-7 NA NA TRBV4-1 TGCGCCAGCAGCCAAGGGAAAGGGCCGGGGGACGAGCAGTACTTC CASSQGKGPGDEQYF
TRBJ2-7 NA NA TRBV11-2 TGTGCCAGCAGCTTAGGGGCCACCTACGAGCAGTACTTC CASSLGATYEQYF
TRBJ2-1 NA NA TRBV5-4 TGTGCCAGCAGTTCGGACAGGGAGGGTTCCTACAATGAGCAGTTCTTC CASSSDREGSYNEQFF
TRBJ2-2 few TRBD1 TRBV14 TGTGCCAGCAGACGGACAGGCGCGAACACCGGGGAGCTGTTTTTT CASRRTGANTGELFF
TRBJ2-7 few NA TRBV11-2 TGTGCCAGCAGCTGGACCGCTGGCGAGCAGTACTTC CASSWTAGEQYF
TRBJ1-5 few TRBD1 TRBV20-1 TGCAGTGCTAGAGATGGACAGGGGGTGAATCAGCCCCAGCATTTT CSARDGQGVNQPQHF